The sequence of this T cell receptor (beta chain) was determined in a study of shared clonotypes between healthy human individuals. On the study more broadly: Three plates each covered CD4 naive and memory; CD8 naive two, CD8 memory one.

Investigators divided CD4+ cells into CD45RA+ naive and CD45RA-negative memory subsets. CDR1 is SEHNR, CDR2 FQNEAQ, per germline (reference sequence). This CDR3 contains 17 residues. V lost 4 bases, J lost 0 bases, and 15 bases lay in between. The assay was immunoSEQ multiplex PCR, and TCRdb's table has in-frame clones only and misses some. The data show 2 million to 2.5 million clones, 85% to 95% seen once. This receptor was taken from a man between 18 and 29 years old in good health. Some clones in this sample may be carry-over from other donors' samples. The chain has TRBV7-9 and TRBJ2-2; D ambiguous. The sample taken for sequencing was naive CD4+ T cells from PBMCs. Sample subset: CD45RA+ positively selected. This CDR3 is CASSSRATITNTGELFF. DNA for the CDR3: TGTGCCAGCAGCTCCAGAGCCACGATAACGAACACCGGGGAGCTGTTTTTT.